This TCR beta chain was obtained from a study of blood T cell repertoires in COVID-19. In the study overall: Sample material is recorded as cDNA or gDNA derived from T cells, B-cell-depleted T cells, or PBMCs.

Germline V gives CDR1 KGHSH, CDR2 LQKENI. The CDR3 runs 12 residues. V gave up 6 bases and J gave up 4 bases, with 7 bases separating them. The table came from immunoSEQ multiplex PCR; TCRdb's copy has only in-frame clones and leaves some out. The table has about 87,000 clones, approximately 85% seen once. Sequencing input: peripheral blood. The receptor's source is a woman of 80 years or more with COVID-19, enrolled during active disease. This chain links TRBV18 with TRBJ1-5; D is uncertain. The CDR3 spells CASSESNQPQHF. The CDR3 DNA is TGTGCCAGCTCGGAGAGTAATCAGCCCCAGCATTTT.